This T cell receptor beta chain was captured in a study of CD8+CD57+ T cells in acquired aplastic anemia. Study details: When averaged, DNA from sorted CD4+ and CD8+ cells came to 3 to 3.5 ug.

Genomic DNA, serving as template, underwent TCR beta VDJ and CDR3 profiling. MiXCR was run by TCRdb on the reads, yielding one entry per CDR3 protein. The sample shows 250,000 to 350,000 distinct CDR3 sequences, 50% to 70% of them seen only once. Findings and limits, study-wide: Patients and controls shared roughly 28 CD8+ CDR3 sequences, which appeared highly expressed in patients and within their immunodominant clones. In CD8+ cells, Simpson's diversity showed no significant difference between patients and controls.

The CDR3 totals 16 residues. Germline CDR1 SGHTA, CDR2 FQGTGA. The junction had 9 bases not matched to a gene; V was cut back by 5 bases and J by 1 base. This clonotype was counted at least ten times. Its antigen is undetermined. V usage is TRBV7-3 and J usage is TRBJ1-1; TRBD1 aligns across 8 bases. Input material: sorted CD4+, CD8+, or CD8+CD57+ T cells (not recorded which) from PBMCs. This clonotype originated in a human donor with severe aplastic anemia or a healthy control (not recorded which). The CDR3 reads CASSTRAGQANTEAFF. DNA of the CDR3: TGTGCCAGCAGCACACGAGCGGGACAGGCGAACACTGAAGCTTTCTTT.